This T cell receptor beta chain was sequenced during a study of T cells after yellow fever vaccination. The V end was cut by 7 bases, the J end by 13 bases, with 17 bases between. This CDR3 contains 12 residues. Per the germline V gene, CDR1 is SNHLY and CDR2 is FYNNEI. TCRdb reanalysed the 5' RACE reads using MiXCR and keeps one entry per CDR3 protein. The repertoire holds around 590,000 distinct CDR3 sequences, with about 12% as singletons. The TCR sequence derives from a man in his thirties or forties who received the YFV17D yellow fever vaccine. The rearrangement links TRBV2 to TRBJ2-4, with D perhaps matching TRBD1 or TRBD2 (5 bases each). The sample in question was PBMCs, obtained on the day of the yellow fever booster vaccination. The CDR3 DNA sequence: TGTGCCAGCAATACTCTAGCACAGGTGCAGTACTTC. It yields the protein CASNTLAQVQYF.